This TCR beta chain was sequenced for a study of glioma-infiltrating T cells after dendritic cell vaccination. Time point: after dendritic cell vaccination, including at tumor progression/relapse. Libraries were prepared by immunoSEQ multiplex PCR; TCRdb keeps only in-frame clonotypes and omits some of them. The sample lists tens of thousands of clones; 85% were seen once. This CDR3 comprises 14 residues. The V end lost 5 bases, the J end lost 5 bases, and 12 bases lay between the germline ends. Germline V CDR1 and CDR2: SGHTA, FQGNSA. The chain recombines TRBV7-2 with TRBJ2-2; D unresolved. Source: blood, taken after dendritic cell vaccination. The receptor comes from a human donor with glioblastoma. CDR3 protein: CASSIRAGTGELFF. CDR3 in DNA: TGTGCCAGCAGCATTAGAGCCGGGACCGGGGAGCTGTTTTTT.